This TCR beta chain was captured in a study of blood T cells in healthy people across ages. Trimming pared 4 bases from V and 10 bases from J, leaving 15 bases between. Germline-derived CDR1 and CDR2 are SGHRS and YFSETQ. The CDR3 runs 14 residues. Turning to this clonotype: Antigen specificity is unknown.

Study-level points and caveats: CMV status of donors was unknown, possibly confounding expanded clonotype changes. The recorded TCR beta diversity per million T cells decreased in a roughly linear manner with age.

Together with a sample-barcoded 5' primer, a J-beta primer mix was included in a second PCR lasting roughly 6 to 12 cycles. Each cDNA molecule was tagged by a template-switch adaptor with 12 random nucleotides. The yield of each sample was at least 2.5 million CDR3-containing paired-end reads. MiXCR, applied by TCRdb to the 5' RACE reads, yields one record per CDR3 protein. The sample holds some 1.5 million distinct CDR3 sequences, around 40% seen once. Input material: blood. This clonotype was obtained from a woman under 30 in good health. The rearrangement uses TRBV5-1 and TRBJ2-6; D is unresolved. The CDR3 nucleotides read TGCGCCAGCAGCCGAGAGTGGGATACTAACGTCCTGACTTTC. Translation: CASSREWDTNVLTF.